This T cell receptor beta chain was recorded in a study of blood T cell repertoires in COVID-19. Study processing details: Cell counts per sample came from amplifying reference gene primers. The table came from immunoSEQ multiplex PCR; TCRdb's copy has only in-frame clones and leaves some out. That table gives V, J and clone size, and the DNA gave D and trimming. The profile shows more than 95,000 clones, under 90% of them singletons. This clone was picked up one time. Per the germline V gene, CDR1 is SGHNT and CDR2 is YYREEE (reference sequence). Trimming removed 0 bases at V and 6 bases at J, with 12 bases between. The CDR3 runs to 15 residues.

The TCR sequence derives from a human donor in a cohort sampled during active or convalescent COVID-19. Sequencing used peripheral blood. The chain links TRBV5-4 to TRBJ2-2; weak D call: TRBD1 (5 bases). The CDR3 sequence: CASSLGRGPSGELFF. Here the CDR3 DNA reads TGTGCCAGCAGCTTGGGAAGGGGCCCGTCCGGGGAGCTGTTTTTT.